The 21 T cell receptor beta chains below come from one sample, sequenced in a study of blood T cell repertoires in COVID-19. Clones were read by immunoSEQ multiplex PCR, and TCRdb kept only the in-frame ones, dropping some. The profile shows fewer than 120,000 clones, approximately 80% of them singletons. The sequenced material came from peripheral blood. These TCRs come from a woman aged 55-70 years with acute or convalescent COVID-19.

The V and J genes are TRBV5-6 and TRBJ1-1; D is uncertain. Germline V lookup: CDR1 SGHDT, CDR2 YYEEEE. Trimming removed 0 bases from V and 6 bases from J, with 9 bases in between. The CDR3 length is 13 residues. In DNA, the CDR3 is TGTGCCAGCAGCTTGGTGCCGGCGGCTGAAGCTTTCTTT. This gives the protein CASSLVPAAEAFF. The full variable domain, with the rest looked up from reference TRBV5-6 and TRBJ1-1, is DAGVTQSPTHLIKTRGQQVTLRCSPKSGHDTVSWYQQALGQGPQFIFQYYEEEERQRGNFPDRFSGHQFPNYSSELNVNALLLGDSALYLCASSLVPAAEAFFGQGTRLTVV.

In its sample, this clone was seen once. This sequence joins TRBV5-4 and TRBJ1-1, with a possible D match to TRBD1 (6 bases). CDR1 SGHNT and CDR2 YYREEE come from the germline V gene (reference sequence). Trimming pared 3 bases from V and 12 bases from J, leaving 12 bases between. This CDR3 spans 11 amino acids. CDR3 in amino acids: CASSSGRGTFF. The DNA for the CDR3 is TGTGCCAGCAGCTCTGGAAGGGGGACTTTCTTT.

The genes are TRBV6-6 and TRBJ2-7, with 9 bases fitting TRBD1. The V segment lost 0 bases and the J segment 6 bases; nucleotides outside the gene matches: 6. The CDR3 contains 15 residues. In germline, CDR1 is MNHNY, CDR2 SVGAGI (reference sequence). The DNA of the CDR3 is TGTGCCAGCAGTTACTCGAGCGGACAGGGGACCGAGCAGTACTTC. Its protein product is CASSYSSGQGTEQYF.

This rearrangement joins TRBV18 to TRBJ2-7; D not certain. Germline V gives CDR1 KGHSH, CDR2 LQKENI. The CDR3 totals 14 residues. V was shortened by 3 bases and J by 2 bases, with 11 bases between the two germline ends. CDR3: CASSPLDTPYEQYF. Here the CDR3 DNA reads TGTGCCAGCTCACCTCTCGACACCCCCTACGAGCAGTACTTC.

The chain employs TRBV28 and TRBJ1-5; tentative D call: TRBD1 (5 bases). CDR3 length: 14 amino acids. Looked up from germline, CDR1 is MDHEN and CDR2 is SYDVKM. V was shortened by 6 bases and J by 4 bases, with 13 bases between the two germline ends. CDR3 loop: CASSPRVQNQPQHF. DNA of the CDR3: TGTGCCAGCAGCCCCAGGGTGCAGAATCAGCCCCAGCATTTT.

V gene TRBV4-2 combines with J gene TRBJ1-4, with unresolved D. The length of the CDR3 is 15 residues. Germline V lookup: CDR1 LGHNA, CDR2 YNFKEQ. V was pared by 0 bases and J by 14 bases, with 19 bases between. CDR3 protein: CASSQDLLARVGLFF. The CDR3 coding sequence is TGTGCCAGCAGCCAAGATCTATTGGCGAGGGTTGGGCTGTTTTTT.

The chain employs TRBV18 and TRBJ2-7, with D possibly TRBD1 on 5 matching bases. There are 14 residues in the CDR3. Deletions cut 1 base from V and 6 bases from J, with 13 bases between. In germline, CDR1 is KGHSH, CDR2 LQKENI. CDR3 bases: TGTGCCAGCTCACCACGGGCAGGGATGGGCGAGCAGTACTTC. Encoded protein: CASSPRAGMGEQYF.

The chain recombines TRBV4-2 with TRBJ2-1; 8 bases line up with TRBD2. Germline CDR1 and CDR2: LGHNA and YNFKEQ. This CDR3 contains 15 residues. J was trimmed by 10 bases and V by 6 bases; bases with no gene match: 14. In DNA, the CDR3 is TGTGCCAGCAGTCGACCGGGACTAGGGGCTCAGGAGCAGTTCTTC. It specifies CASSRPGLGAQEQFF.

The CDR3 protein is CASSLWSGGAYEQYF. The CDR3 coding sequence is TGTGCCAGCAGCTTATGGAGCGGGGGGGCCTACGAGCAGTACTTC. The chain joins TRBV11-3 to TRBJ2-7, with TRBD2 matching 10 bases. V gave up 2 bases and J gave up 2 bases; unmatched junction bases: 3. The germline CDR1 and CDR2 sequences are SGHNT and YENEEA. This CDR3 comprises 15 residues.

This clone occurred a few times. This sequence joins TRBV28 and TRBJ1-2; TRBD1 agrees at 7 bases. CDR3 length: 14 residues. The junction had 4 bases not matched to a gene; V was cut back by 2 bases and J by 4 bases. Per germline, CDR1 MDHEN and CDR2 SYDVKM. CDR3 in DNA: TGTGCCAGCAGTTTAAGGCGGGACAGCTATGGCTACACCTTC. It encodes CASSLRRDSYGYTF.

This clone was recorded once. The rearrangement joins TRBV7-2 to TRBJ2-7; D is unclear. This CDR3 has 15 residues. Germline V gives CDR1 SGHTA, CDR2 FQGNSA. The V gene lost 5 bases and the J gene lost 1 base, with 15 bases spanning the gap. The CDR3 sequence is CASSPYSVGSYEQYF. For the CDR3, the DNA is TGTGCCAGCAGCCCGTATTCCGTCGGGTCCTACGAGCAGTACTTC.

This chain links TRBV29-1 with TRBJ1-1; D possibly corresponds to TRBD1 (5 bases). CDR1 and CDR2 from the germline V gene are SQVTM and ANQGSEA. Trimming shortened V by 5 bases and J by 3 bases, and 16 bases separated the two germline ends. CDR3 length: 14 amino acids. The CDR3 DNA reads TGCAGCGTTCCGGGGGACGGTGGGTACACTGAAGCTTTCTTT. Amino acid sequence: CSVPGDGGYTEAFF.

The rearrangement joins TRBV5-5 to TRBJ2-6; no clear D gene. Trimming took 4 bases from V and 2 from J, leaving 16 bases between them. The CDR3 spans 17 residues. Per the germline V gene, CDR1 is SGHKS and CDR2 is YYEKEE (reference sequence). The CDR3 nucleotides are TGTGCCAGCAGCCCACAACAGTCACCCCCTGGGGCCAACGTCCTGACTTTC. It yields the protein CASSPQQSPPGANVLTF.

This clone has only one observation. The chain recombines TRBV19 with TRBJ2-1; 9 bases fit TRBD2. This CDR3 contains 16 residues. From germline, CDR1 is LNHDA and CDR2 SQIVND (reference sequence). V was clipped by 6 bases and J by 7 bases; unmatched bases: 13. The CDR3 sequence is CASRPASGASGNEQFF. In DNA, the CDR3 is TGTGCCAGTAGGCCAGCTAGCGGGGCCTCCGGGAATGAGCAGTTCTTC.

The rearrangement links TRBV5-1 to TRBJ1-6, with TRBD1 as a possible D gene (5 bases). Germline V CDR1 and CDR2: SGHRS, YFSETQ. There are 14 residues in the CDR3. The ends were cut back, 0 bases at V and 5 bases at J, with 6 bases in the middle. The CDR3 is CASSLEGNNSPLHF. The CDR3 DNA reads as TGCGCCAGCAGCTTGGAGGGGAATAATTCACCCCTCCACTTT. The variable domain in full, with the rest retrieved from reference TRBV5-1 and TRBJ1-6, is KAGVTQTPRYLIKTRGQQVTLSCSPISGHRSVSWYQQTPGQGLQFLFEYFSETQRNKGNFPGRFSGRQFSNSRSEMNVSTLELGDSALYLCASSLEGNNSPLHFGNGTRLTVT.

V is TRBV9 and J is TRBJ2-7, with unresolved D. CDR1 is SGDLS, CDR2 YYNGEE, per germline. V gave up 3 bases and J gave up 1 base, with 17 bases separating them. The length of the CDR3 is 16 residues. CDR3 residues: CASSAGPQQQSYEQYF. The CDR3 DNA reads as TGTGCCAGCAGCGCTGGCCCACAACAGCAGTCCTACGAGCAGTACTTC.

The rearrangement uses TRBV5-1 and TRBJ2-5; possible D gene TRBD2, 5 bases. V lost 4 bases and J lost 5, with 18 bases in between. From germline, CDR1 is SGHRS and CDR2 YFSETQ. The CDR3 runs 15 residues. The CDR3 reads CASSPVSVPGETQYF. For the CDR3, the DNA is TGCGCCAGCAGCCCCGTTTCGGTCCCGGGGGAGACCCAGTACTTC.

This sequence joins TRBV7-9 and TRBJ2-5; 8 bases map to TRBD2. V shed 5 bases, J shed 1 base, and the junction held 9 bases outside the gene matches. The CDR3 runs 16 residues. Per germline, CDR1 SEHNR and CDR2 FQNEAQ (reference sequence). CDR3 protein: CASSRSGSTAQETQYF. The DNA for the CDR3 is TGTGCCAGCAGCCGCAGCGGGAGCACCGCCCAAGAGACCCAGTACTTC.

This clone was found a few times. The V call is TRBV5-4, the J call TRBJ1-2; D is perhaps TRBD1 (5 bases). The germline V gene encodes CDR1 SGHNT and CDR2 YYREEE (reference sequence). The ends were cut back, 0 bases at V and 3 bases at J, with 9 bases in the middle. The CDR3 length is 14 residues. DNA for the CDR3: TGTGCCAGCAGCTTGGAGCCGACAGACTATGGCTACACCTTC. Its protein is CASSLEPTDYGYTF.

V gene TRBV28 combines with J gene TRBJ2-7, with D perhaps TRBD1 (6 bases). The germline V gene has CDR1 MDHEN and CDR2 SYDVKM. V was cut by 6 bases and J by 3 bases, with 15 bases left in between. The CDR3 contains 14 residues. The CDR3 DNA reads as TGTGCCAGCAGCCAAACGAGGGGGTACTACGAGCAGTACTTC. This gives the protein CASSQTRGYYEQYF.

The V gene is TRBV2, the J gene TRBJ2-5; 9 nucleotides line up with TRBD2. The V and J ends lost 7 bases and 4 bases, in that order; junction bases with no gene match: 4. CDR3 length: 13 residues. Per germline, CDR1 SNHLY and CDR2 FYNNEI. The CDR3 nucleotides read TGTGCCAGCACGGCGGGGGGGCCAGAGACCCAGTACTTC. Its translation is CASTAGGPETQYF.